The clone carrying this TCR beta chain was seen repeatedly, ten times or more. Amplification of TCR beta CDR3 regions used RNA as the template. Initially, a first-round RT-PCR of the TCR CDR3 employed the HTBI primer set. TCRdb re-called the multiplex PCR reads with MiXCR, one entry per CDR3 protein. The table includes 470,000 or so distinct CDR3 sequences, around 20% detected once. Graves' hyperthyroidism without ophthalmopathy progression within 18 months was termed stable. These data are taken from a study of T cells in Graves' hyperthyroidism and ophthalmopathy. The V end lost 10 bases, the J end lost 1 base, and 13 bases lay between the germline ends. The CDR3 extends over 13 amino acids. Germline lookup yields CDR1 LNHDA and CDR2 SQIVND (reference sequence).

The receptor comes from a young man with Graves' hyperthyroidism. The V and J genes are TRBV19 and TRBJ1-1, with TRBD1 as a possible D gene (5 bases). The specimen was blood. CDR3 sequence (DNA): TGTGCCACGAATCCGGGACGGAACACTGAAGCTTTCTTT. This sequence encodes CATNPGRNTEAFF.